This TCR beta chain comes out of a study of T cells in Graves' hyperthyroidism and ophthalmopathy. This CDR3 is 13 amino acids long. Per the germline V gene, CDR1 is KGHDR and CDR2 is SFDVKD. RNA transcripts provided the source from which TCR beta CDR3 regions were amplified. TCR CDR3 underwent first-round RT-PCR with the HTBI primer set. TCRdb analysed the multiplex PCR reads with MiXCR anew, one entry per CDR3 protein. The data contain hundreds of thousands of distinct CDR3 sequences, just over 35% of them singletons. Worth noting for this clonotype: Its antigen is currently unknown. The germline gene is not matched at one end of the junction; a read error may be the cause.

Study conclusions and caveats: Blood held most thyroid clonotypes expanded above 0.001 frequency.

The rearrangement uses TRBV24-1 and TRBJ2-7; TRBD1 might be the D (6 bases). Sequencing was performed on blood. The source of this sequence is a woman between 40 and 55 years old with Graves' hyperthyroidism. CDR3 DNA: TGTACCACCAGTGCTGGACAGTCCTACGAGCAGTACTTC. Its translation: CTTSAGQSYEQYF.